The next 27 T cell receptor beta chains were all read from a single sample in a study of CD4 T cells in relation to SARS-CoV-2 and coronaviruses. The protocol was immunoSEQ multiplex PCR, while the TCRdb copy is restricted to in-frame clones and leaves out a portion. The sample has approximately 36,000 clones; approximately 80% are singletons. These TCRs are of unknown antigen specificity. Material: naive CD4+ T cells from PBMCs, cultured in vitro. Subset of the sample: naive CD4+ T cells isolated by negative enrichment. All receptors come from an adult with COVID-19.

The chain has TRBV4-2 and TRBJ2-2; 9 bases are a match to TRBD2. Trimming took 0 bases from V and 1 from J; bases not matched to a gene: 9. The CDR3 sequence is 19 residues long. Germline CDR1 LGHNA, CDR2 YNFKEQ. The CDR3 bases are TGTGCCAGCAGCCAAGACCGAAGCGCGGGGGGGAAGAACACCGGGGAGCTGTTTTTT. Translating it yields CASSQDRSAGGKNTGELFF.

This rearrangement joins TRBV19 to TRBJ2-1; maybe TRBD2 (5 bases). The germline V gene encodes CDR1 LNHDA and CDR2 SQIVND (reference sequence). There are 13 residues in the CDR3. V lost 8 bases, J lost 3 bases, and 11 bases lay in between. For the CDR3, the DNA is TGTGCCAGTGGCCCGCGGGTCTACAATGAGCAGTTCTTC. Translated, it gives CASGPRVYNEQFF.

The chain recombines TRBV30 with TRBJ1-5, with D maybe TRBD1 (5 bases). V lost 2 bases to trimming and J lost 7 bases, with 12 bases between them. CDR3 size: 13 residues. Germline loops: CDR1 GTSNPN, CDR2 SVGIG (reference sequence). CDR3: CAWSLKGPQPQHF. CDR3 in DNA: TGTGCCTGGAGTTTAAAGGGGCCCCAGCCCCAGCATTTT.

V usage is TRBV27 and J usage is TRBJ2-5, with 8 bases matching TRBD2. Losses at the gene ends were 8 bases for V and 2 bases for J; bases not matched to a gene: 7. CDR1 is MNHEY and CDR2 is SMNVEV in the germline V gene (reference sequence). The CDR3 length is 14 residues. CDR3 in amino acids: CASASSGVQETQYF. The CDR3, as DNA: TGTGCCAGCGCGAGTAGCGGGGTGCAAGAGACCCAGTACTTC.

V and J are TRBV5-1 and TRBJ2-1; 8 bases align to TRBD2. Germline V CDR1 and CDR2: SGHRS, YFSETQ. V was pared by 3 bases and J by 15 bases, with 8 bases of the junction left unmatched. The length of the CDR3 is 12 residues. CDR3 sequence (DNA): TGCGCCAGCAGCTCCTCGGGACTAGACGCGTTCTTC. This encodes CASSSSGLDAFF.

CDR3 DNA: TGTGCCAGCAGCAAACTTCGCCTCCGGGACAGAAGAAGTGAGCAGTTCTTC. Protein product: CASSKLRLRDRRSEQFF. This sequence joins TRBV28 and TRBJ2-1; 7 bases map to TRBD1. The V segment lost 6 bases and the J segment 9 bases; nucleotides outside the gene matches: 20. This CDR3 contains 17 residues. The germline V gene encodes CDR1 MDHEN and CDR2 SYDVKM.

V gene TRBV14 combines with J gene TRBJ2-7, with D perhaps TRBD1 (6 bases). Between the trimmed V and J ends, which lost 1 base and 1 base, there was a span of 11 bases. The CDR3 is made up of 15 amino acids. Per the germline V gene, CDR1 is SGHDN and CDR2 is FVKESK. The CDR3 nucleotides read TGTGCCAGCAGCCAAGCGACAGGAAGGTCCTACGAGCAGTACTTC. This translates into CASSQATGRSYEQYF.

The chain is built from TRBV6-2 or TRBV6-3 and TRBJ2-7; TRBD1 might be the D (5 bases). V was clipped by 2 bases and J by 2 bases, with 7 bases between them. Germline V lookup: CDR1 MNHEY, CDR2 SVGEGT. The CDR3 covers 13 residues. The CDR3 nucleotides are TGTGCCAGCAGTTACGGGGCCGCCTACGAGCAGTACTTC. Translating gives CASSYGAAYEQYF.

The gene calls are TRBV9 and TRBJ2-5, with D perhaps matching TRBD2 (6 bases). Germline assignment: CDR1 SGDLS and CDR2 YYNGEE. The CDR3 spans 15 residues. Trimming removed 0 bases at V and 3 bases at J, with 12 bases between. The CDR3 loop reads CASSVDGTRKETQYF. CDR3 coding DNA: TGTGCCAGCAGCGTAGATGGGACTCGAAAAGAGACCCAGTACTTC. The whole variable domain, filled in from reference TRBV9 and TRBJ2-5, reads DSGVTQTPKHLITATGQRVTLRCSPRSGDLSVYWYQQSLDQGLQFLIQYYNGEERAKGNILERFSAQQFPDLHSELNLSSLELGDSALYFCASSVDGTRKETQYFGPGTRLLVL.

The chain combines TRBV6-5 with TRBJ2-1; 10 nucleotides align to TRBD2. Germline values: CDR1 MNHEY, CDR2 SVGAGI. V lost 0 bases, J lost 8 bases, and 7 bases stayed unmatched. The CDR3 is made up of 16 amino acids. In nucleotides, the CDR3 is TGTGCCAGCAGTTACTCGGCTAGCGGGAGAGGGCATGAGCAGTTCTTC. Protein: CASSYSASGRGHEQFF.

This rearrangement joins TRBV19 to TRBJ2-2, with D perhaps TRBD1 (6 bases). With 10 bases removed from V and 7 bases from J, the gap between germline ends came to 25 bases. CDR3 size: 16 residues. From germline, CDR1 is LNHDA and CDR2 SQIVND (reference sequence). Here the CDR3 DNA reads TGTGCCACTGCGACAGGAAGGGCCGTGAACGGCGGGGAGCTGTTTTTT. This encodes CATATGRAVNGGELFF.

The chain links TRBV3-1 (or the pseudogene TRBV3-2) to TRBJ2-5; maybe TRBD1 (5 bases). Germline V lookup: CDR1 LGHDT, CDR2 YNNKEL (reference sequence). The CDR3 has 14 amino acids. Between the trimmed V and J ends, which lost 4 bases and 2 bases, there was a span of 11 bases. DNA of the CDR3: TGTGCCAGCAGCCCAACAGGTTTTCAAGAGACCCAGTACTTC. It is translated as CASSPTGFQETQYF.

V and J are TRBV5-4 and TRBJ2-1; D is unclear. The ends were cut back, 5 bases at V and 0 bases at J, with 12 bases in the middle. The CDR3 contains 15 residues. Germline V gene sequence: CDR1 SGHNT, CDR2 YYREEE (reference sequence). The CDR3: CASSHKFNSYNEQFF. As DNA, the CDR3 is TGTGCCAGCAGTCATAAATTTAACTCCTACAATGAGCAGTTCTTC.

The CDR3 bases are TGTGCCAGCACTTCGCAGGGTGAGAGCAATCAGCCCCAGCATTTT. Protein product: CASTSQGESNQPQHF. V gene TRBV2 combines with J gene TRBJ1-5; maybe TRBD1 (5 bases). The CDR3 contains 15 residues. V lost 7 bases, J lost 1 base, and 14 bases lay in between. Germline-derived CDR1 and CDR2 are SNHLY and FYNNEI.

The CDR3 nucleotides read TGTGCCAGCACGGGCTCAAGCTCCTACAATGAGCAGTTCTTC. Protein product: CASTGSSSYNEQFF. The chain carries TRBV2 and TRBJ2-1, with D unclear. With 7 bases removed from V and 0 bases from J, the gap between germline ends came to 10 bases. The germline V gene encodes CDR1 SNHLY and CDR2 FYNNEI. CDR3 size: 14 residues.

The chain has TRBV20-1 and TRBJ2-1, with D possibly being TRBD2 (5 bases). CDR3 size: 11 residues. Germline assignment: CDR1 DFQATT and CDR2 SNEGSKA (reference sequence). Trimming left V 3 bases short and J 10 bases short, with 10 bases between. The CDR3 bases are TGCAGTGCTAGGAAGGGAGAAGAGCAGTTCTTC. Its translation: CSARKGEEQFF.

There are a few counts of this clone. This chain connects TRBV6-6 to TRBJ1-5, with 7 bases that match TRBD1. The CDR3 extends over 16 amino acids. In germline, CDR1 is MNHNY, CDR2 SVGAGI (reference sequence). V was pared by 6 bases and J by 2 bases, with 10 bases of the junction left unmatched. The CDR3 nucleotides read TGTGCCAGCAGCACGGAACAGGGGTTGGGCAATCAGCCCCAGCATTTT. Its translation: CASSTEQGLGNQPQHF.

The V call is TRBV6-5, the J call TRBJ2-7, with TRBD1 matching 12 bases. The CDR3 runs 16 residues. Per germline, CDR1 MNHEY and CDR2 SVGAGI. The J segment lost 5 bases and the V segment lost 2 bases, leaving 7 bases of the junction unmatched. CDR3 in amino acids: CASSYPTGTGGHEQYF. DNA of the CDR3: TGTGCCAGCAGTTACCCCACCGGGACAGGGGGCCACGAGCAGTACTTC.

The CDR3 DNA is TGTGCCAGCAGTTCGTACAGGGAATCCTATAATTCACCCCTCCACTTT. This encodes CASSSYRESYNSPLHF. The V and J genes are TRBV28 and TRBJ1-6, with D possibly being TRBD1 (6 bases). The V end lost 4 bases, the J end lost 1 base, and 11 bases lay between the germline ends. The CDR3 is made up of 16 amino acids. CDR1 and CDR2 from the germline V gene are MDHEN and SYDVKM.

The V gene is TRBV4-3, the J gene TRBJ2-3; D call uncertain. V gave up 6 bases and J gave up 7 bases, with 5 bases separating them. CDR3 length equals 10 residues. From germline, CDR1 is LGHNA and CDR2 YSLEER. Written as DNA, the CDR3 is TGCGCCAGCAGGCGGAATACGCAGTATTTT. It encodes CASRRNTQYF.

Only one count was recorded for this clone. The chain recombines TRBV14 with TRBJ2-2; the match to TRBD1 covers 8 bases. The CDR3 runs 17 residues. Germline CDR1 is SGHDN and CDR2 is FVKESK. Trimming cost V 0 bases and J 1 base; bases outside gene matches: 4. CDR3 DNA: TGTGCCAGCAGCCAAGATTGGGGACAGGTGAACACCGGGGAGCTGTTTTTT. Translating it yields CASSQDWGQVNTGELFF.

The chain has TRBV20-1 and TRBJ2-7; perhaps TRBD2 as D (5 bases). Germline V lookup: CDR1 DFQATT, CDR2 SNEGSKA (reference sequence). The CDR3 has 10 amino acids. Between the trimmed V and J ends, which lost 5 bases and 11 bases, there was a span of 13 bases. The CDR3 region is CSALTLEEYF. The CDR3, as DNA: TGCAGTGCTTTAACACTAGAGGAGTACTTC.

As DNA, the CDR3 is TGTGCCAGCAGTTCGTTGCAGGTCGATACGCAGTATTTT. Its translation is CASSSLQVDTQYF. V gene TRBV6-5 combines with J gene TRBJ2-3; no reliable D call. The CDR3 loop spans 13 amino acids. Trimming pared 4 bases from V and 6 bases from J, leaving 11 bases between. The germline V gene encodes CDR1 MNHEY and CDR2 SVGAGI.

The chain carries TRBV19 and TRBJ1-5; D remains ambiguous. Between the trimmed V and J ends, which lost 3 bases and 4 bases, there was a span of 4 bases. The germline V gene has CDR1 LNHDA and CDR2 SQIVND (reference sequence). CDR3 length equals 12 residues. CDR3 nucleotide sequence: TGTGCCAGTAGTATTATGAATCAGCCCCAGCATTTT. Protein product: CASSIMNQPQHF.

The genes are TRBV9 and TRBJ1-1; weak D call: TRBD1 (5 bases). CDR1 SGDLS and CDR2 YYNGEE come from the germline V gene. V was shortened by 0 bases and J by 7 bases, with 7 bases between the two germline ends. This CDR3 has 12 residues. The chain's CDR3 is CASSVGQGEAFF. CDR3 in DNA: TGTGCCAGCAGCGTAGGGCAGGGTGAAGCTTTCTTT. Combining the CDR3 with reference TRBV9 and TRBJ1-1 gives the whole variable domain DSGVTQTPKHLITATGQRVTLRCSPRSGDLSVYWYQQSLDQGLQFLIQYYNGEERAKGNILERFSAQQFPDLHSELNLSSLELGDSALYFCASSVGQGEAFFGQGTRLTVV.

V usage is TRBV9 and J usage is TRBJ2-5, with D perhaps matching TRBD1 (6 bases). CDR3 length equals 16 residues. The germline gives CDR1 SGDLS, CDR2 YYNGEE. V lost 4 bases, J lost 5 bases, and 21 bases lay in between. This CDR3 reads CASSSDRKRPGETQYF. As DNA, the CDR3 is TGTGCCAGCAGCTCCGACAGGAAACGTCCAGGGGAGACCCAGTACTTC.

The chain is built from TRBV28 and TRBJ2-2; D gene unclear. The V gene's germline CDR1 is MDHEN and CDR2 SYDVKM. The CDR3 is made up of 15 amino acids. Trimming shortened V by 10 bases and J by 0 bases, and 15 bases separated the two germline ends. CDR3 DNA: TGTGCCACCCTAAACGGCGGAACGAACACCGGGGAGCTGTTTTTT. Residues: CATLNGGTNTGELFF.